This T cell receptor beta chain was identified in a study of control samples from healthy donors and cancer patients. The CDR3 totals 13 residues. V gave up 8 bases and J gave up 1 base; unmatched junction bases: 2. Germline V lookup: CDR1 SGHAT, CDR2 FQNNGV. Using immunoSEQ multiplex PCR, the repertoire was profiled, and TCRdb retains in-frame clones only, with some absent. The data hold about 130,000 clones, with roughly 94% observed a single time. This receptor was obtained from a man aged 55-75 years with colorectal cancer. Sequenced input: PBMCs. The chain has TRBV11-2 and TRBJ2-3; TRBD2 agrees at 8 bases. CDR3 in DNA: TGTGCCAGCCGGCGGGGGGGCACAGATACGCAGTATTTT. Translation gives CASRRGGTDTQYF.